This is a list of T cell receptor beta chains from one sample in a study of T cell repertoires in cytomegalovirus infection. Each CDR3 protein gets one entry after TCRdb re-called the reads with MiXCR. Of a few hundred thousand distinct CDR3 sequences in the sample, roughly 9% are singletons; the top ten hold about 16%. Source material: PBMCs. These receptors were taken from a human donor in good health (CMV status not recorded). Some clones in this sample may be carry-over from other donors' samples. CDR3s include the opening cysteine and the closing phenylalanine or tryptophan. D genes are given only for firm matches. Size is omitted from some rows. Given values are once, few, many or a class for expanded clones.

>many|NA|14|TRBV28|TRBJ1-1
CASSLFRKDTEAFF
TGTGCCAGCAGTTTGTTCAGAAAGGACACTGAAGCTTTCTTT
>many|TRBD1|13|TRBV11-2|TRBJ2-1
CASSRDRDNEQFF
TGTGCCAGCAGCCGGGACAGGGACAATGAGCAGTTCTTC
>many|TRBD1|14|TRBV5-1|TRBJ1-6
CASSSTGGDSPLHF
TGCGCCAGCAGCTCGACAGGGGGCGATTCACCCCTCCACTTT
>NA|TRBD1|16|TRBV12-3/TRBV12-4|TRBJ1-2
CASRTSGGRGYYGYTF
TGTGCCAGCAGGACCTCGGGGGGCAGGGGGTACTATGGCTACACCTTC
>NA|TRBD1|15|TRBV30|TRBJ2-3
CAWSLDRVSTDTQYF
TGTGCCTGGAGTTTGGACAGGGTTAGCACAGATACGCAGTATTTT
>many|NA|14|TRBV12-3/TRBV12-4|TRBJ2-5
CASSLRGSGETQYF
TGTGCCAGCAGTTTACGAGGGTCCGGGGAGACCCAGTACTTC
>many|NA|14|TRBV7-2|TRBJ1-4
CASSLWPGLEKLFF
TGTGCCAGCAGCTTATGGCCAGGATTAGAAAAACTGTTTTTT
>many|NA|16|TRBV4-2|TRBJ2-3
CASSQDPLLSTDTQYF
TGTGCCAGCAGCCAAGATCCTCTGCTGAGCACAGATACGCAGTATTTT
>NA|TRBD2|15|TRBV29-1|TRBJ2-5
CSVAALAGSQETQYF
TGCAGCGTCGCCGCCTTAGCGGGGTCTCAAGAGACCCAGTACTTC
>few|TRBD1|14|TRBV6-6|TRBJ1-6
CASTDRGGNSPLHF
TGTGCCAGCACGGACAGGGGAGGGAATTCACCCCTCCACTTT
>NA|NA|14|TRBV6-2/TRBV6-3|TRBJ2-1
CASSSLRGLNEQFF
TGTGCCAGCAGTTCATTGAGGGGACTCAATGAGCAGTTCTTC
>NA|NA|13|TRBV24-1|TRBJ1-2
CATSERSRYGYTF
TGTGCCACCAGTGAGCGCAGTCGCTATGGCTACACCTTC
>once|TRBD1|21|TRBV27|TRBJ2-6
CASSRMEMPGTGLSGANVLTF
TGTGCCAGCAGTCGCATGGAAATGCCAGGGACAGGCCTCTCTGGGGCCAACGTCCTGACTTTC
>many|NA|16|TRBV28|TRBJ2-6
CASSLTQPSGANVLTF
TGTGCCAGCAGTTTAACTCAGCCCTCTGGGGCCAACGTCCTGACTTTC
>few|NA|11|TRBV29-1|TRBJ2-7
CSVETLLEQYF
TGCAGCGTTGAAACCCTCTTAGAGCAGTACTTC
>many|TRBD1|15|TRBV7-2|TRBJ1-5
CASSFSRQGGQPQHF
TGTGCCAGCAGCTTTAGCCGACAGGGAGGTCAGCCCCAGCATTTT
>many|TRBD2|16|TRBV7-4|TRBJ2-3
CASSLAGAILTDTQYF
TGTGCCAGCAGCCTAGCGGGAGCCATTCTTACAGATACGCAGTATTTT
>many|TRBD2|15|TRBV20-1|TRBJ2-1
CSATVLAGANNEQFF
TGCAGTGCTACCGTTCTAGCGGGGGCTAACAATGAGCAGTTCTTC
>many|TRBD1|14|TRBV7-9|TRBJ1-4
CASSRPQGGEKLFF
TGTGCCAGCAGCCGCCCCCAGGGGGGCGAAAAACTGTTTTTT
>few|NA|14|TRBV6-2/TRBV6-3|TRBJ2-7
CASSRRLDPHEQYF
TGTGCCAGCAGCCGTAGACTGGATCCCCACGAGCAGTACTTC
>few|NA|16|TRBV7-2|TRBJ2-7
CASSLRGKGPRYEQYF
TGTGCCAGCAGCTTACGGGGCAAGGGACCGCGCTACGAGCAGTACTTC
>few|NA|18|TRBV11-2|TRBJ2-3
CASSLREGGAVLRDTQYF
TGTGCCAGCAGCCTACGGGAAGGCGGAGCGGTCCTTCGAGATACGCAGTATTTT
>many|TRBD1|15|TRBV7-2|TRBJ2-7
CASSPGQLNSYEQYF
TGTGCCAGCAGCCCGGGACAGCTCAACTCCTACGAGCAGTACTTC
>many|TRBD1|14|TRBV12-3/TRBV12-4|TRBJ1-1
CASTERTGNSEAFF
TGTGCCAGCACGGAGAGGACAGGCAACTCTGAAGCTTTCTTT
>many|NA|17|TRBV19|TRBJ1-5
CASSIVRSGTFNQPQHF
TGTGCCAGTAGTATAGTCCGTTCCGGGACTTTCAATCAGCCCCAGCATTTT
>many|NA|20|TRBV7-2|TRBJ1-2
CASSLIGTTRGTLFNYGYTF
TGTGCCAGCAGCTTGATTGGAACTACGAGGGGGACCCTGTTTAACTATGGCTACACCTTC
>NA|NA|13|TRBV7-2|TRBJ2-7
CASSFTSSYEQYF
TGTGCCAGCAGCTTCACTAGCTCCTACGAGCAGTACTTC
>many|NA|14|TRBV7-2|TRBJ1-1
CASSLARQNTEAFF
TGTGCCAGCAGCTTAGCGAGGCAGAACACTGAAGCTTTCTTT
>NA|TRBD2|15|TRBV20-1|TRBJ2-3
CSAGGRLAGSDTQYF
TGCAGTGCCGGGGGGAGACTAGCGGGTTCAGATACGCAGTATTTT
>many|NA|15|TRBV4-2|TRBJ1-3
CASSLGESSGNTIYF
TGTGCCAGCAGCCTGGGGGAGTCCTCTGGAAACACCATATATTTT
>NA|NA|17|TRBV7-9|TRBJ2-4
CASSSSSGLIAKNIQYF
TGTGCCAGCAGCTCGTCATCGGGGCTCATAGCCAAAAACATTCAGTACTTC
>many|NA|12|TRBV6-2/TRBV6-3|TRBJ2-7
CASSLSGYEQYF
TGTGCCAGCAGTTTGAGCGGGTACGAGCAGTACTTC
>many|TRBD2|15|TRBV6-2/TRBV6-3|TRBJ2-2
CASTKGLAGTGELFF
TGTGCCAGCACCAAAGGACTAGCAGGCACCGGGGAGCTGTTTTTT